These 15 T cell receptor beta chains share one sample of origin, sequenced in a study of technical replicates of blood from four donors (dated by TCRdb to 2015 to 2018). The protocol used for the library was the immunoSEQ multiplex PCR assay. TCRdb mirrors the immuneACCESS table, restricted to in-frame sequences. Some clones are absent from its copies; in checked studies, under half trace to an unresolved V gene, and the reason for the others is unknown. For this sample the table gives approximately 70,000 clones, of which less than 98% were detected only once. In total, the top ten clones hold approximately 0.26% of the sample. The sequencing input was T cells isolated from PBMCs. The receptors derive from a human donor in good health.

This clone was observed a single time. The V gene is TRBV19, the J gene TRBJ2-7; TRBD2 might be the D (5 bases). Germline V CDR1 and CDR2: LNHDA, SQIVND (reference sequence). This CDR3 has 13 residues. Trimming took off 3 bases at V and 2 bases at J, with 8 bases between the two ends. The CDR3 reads CASSITLAYEQYF. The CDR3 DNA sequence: TGTGCCAGTAGTATTACACTAGCCTACGAGCAGTACTTC.

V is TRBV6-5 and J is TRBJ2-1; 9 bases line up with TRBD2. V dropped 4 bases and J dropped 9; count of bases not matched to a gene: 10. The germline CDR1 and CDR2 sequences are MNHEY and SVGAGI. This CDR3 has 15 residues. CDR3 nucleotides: TGTGCCAGCAGTTTTGGTGGCGGGAGGGCCAGTGAGCAGTTCTTC. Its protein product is CASSFGGGRASEQFF.

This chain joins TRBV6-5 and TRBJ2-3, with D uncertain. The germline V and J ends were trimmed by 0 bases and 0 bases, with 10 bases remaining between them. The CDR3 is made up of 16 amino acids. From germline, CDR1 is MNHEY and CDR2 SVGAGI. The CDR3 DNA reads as TGTGCCAGCAGTTACTCGTCAGTTTCTAGCACAGATACGCAGTATTTT. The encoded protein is CASSYSSVSSTDTQYF.

CDR3 DNA sequence: TGTGCCAGCAGTAAAGGACTAGCGGGGTATAACCAAGAGACCCAGTACTTC. It is translated as CASSKGLAGYNQETQYF. The chain uses TRBV6-1 and TRBJ2-5; TRBD2 agrees at 12 bases. This CDR3 is built from 17 residues. The germline CDR1 and CDR2 sequences are MNHNS and SASEGT. V trimming: 5 bases; J trimming: 0 bases; junction bases outside the gene matches: 7.

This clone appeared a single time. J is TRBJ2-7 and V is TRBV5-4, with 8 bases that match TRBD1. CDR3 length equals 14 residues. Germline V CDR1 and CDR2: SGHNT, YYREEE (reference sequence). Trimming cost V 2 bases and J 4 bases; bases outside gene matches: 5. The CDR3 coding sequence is TGTGCCAGCAGCTTCAAGGACAGGGAGTACGAGCAGTACTTC. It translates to CASSFKDREYEQYF.

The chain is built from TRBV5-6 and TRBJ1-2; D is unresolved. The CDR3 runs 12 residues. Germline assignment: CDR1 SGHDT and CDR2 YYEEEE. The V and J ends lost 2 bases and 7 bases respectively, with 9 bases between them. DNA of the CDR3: TGTGCCAGCAGCTTCGCGGGTGTTGGCTACACCTTC. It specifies CASSFAGVGYTF.

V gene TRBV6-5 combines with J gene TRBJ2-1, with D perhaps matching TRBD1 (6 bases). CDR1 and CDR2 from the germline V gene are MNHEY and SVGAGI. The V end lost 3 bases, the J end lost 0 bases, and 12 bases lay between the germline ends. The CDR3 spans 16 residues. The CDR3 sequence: CASSYAGVTSYNEQFF. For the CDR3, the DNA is TGTGCCAGCAGTTATGCAGGGGTCACCTCCTACAATGAGCAGTTCTTC.

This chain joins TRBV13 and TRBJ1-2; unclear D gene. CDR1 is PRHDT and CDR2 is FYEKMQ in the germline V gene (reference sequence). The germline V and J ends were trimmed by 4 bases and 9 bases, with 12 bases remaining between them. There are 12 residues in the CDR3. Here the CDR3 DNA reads TGTGCCAGCAGCTGGGGAGAAAGTAGCTACACCTTC. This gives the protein CASSWGESSYTF.

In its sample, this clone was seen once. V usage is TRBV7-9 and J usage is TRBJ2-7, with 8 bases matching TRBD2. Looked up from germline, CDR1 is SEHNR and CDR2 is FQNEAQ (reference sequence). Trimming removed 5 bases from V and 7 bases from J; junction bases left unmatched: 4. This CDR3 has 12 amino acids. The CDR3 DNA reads TGTGCCAGCAGCCGGACGGGGGGGGAGCAGTACTTC. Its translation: CASSRTGGEQYF.

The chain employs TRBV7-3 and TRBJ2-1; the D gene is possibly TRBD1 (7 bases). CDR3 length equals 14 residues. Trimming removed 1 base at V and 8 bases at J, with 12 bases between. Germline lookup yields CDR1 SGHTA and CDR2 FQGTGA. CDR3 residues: CASSLNRGGDEQFF. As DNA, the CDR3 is TGTGCCAGCAGCTTAAACAGGGGCGGGGATGAGCAGTTCTTC.

The CDR3 DNA reads as TGTGCCAGCAGCTCTGAGCGGGATACGCAGTATTTT. Its translation: CASSSERDTQYF. The V gene is TRBV7-9, the J gene TRBJ2-3, with a possible D match to TRBD2 (5 bases). Germline values: CDR1 SEHNR, CDR2 FQNEAQ (reference sequence). The ends were cut back, 4 bases at V and 6 bases at J, with 8 bases in the middle. CDR3 length: 12 amino acids.

Here the CDR3 DNA reads TGTGCCAGTAGTACCACAGGGTTTTATGGCTACACCTTC. Translation gives CASSTTGFYGYTF. The rearrangement links TRBV19 to TRBJ1-2; D is possibly TRBD1 (6 bases). The length of the CDR3 is 13 residues. Germline lookup yields CDR1 LNHDA and CDR2 SQIVND (reference sequence). V was trimmed by 4 bases and J by 5 bases, leaving 11 bases between them.

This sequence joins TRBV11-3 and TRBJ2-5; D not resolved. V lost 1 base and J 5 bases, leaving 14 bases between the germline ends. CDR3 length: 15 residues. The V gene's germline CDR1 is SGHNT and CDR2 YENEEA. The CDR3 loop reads CASSLVALGGETQYF. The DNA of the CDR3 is TGTGCCAGCAGCTTAGTAGCCCTAGGTGGGGAGACCCAGTACTTC. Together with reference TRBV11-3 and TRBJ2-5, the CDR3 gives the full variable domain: EAGVVQSPRYKIIEKKQPVAFWCNPISGHNTLYWYLQNLGQGPELLIRYENEEAVDDSQLPKDRFSAERLKGVDSTLKIQPAELGDSAVYLCASSLVALGGETQYFGPGTRLLVL.

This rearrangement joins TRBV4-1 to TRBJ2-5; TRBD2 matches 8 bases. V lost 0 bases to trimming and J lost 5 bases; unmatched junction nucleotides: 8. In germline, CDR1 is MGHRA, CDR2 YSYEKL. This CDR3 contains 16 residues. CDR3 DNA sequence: TGCGCCAGCAGCCAAGAGGGCGAGCGGGAGCGGGAGACCCAGTACTTC. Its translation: CASSQEGERERETQYF.

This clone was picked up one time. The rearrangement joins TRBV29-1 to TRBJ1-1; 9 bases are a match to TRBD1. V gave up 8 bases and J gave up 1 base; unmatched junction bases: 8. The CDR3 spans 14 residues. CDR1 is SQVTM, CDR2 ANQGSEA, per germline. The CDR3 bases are TGCAGCTCCGCCGGGACAGGGAAGAACACTGAAGCTTTCTTT. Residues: CSSAGTGKNTEAFF.